What follows are 11 T cell receptor beta chains derived from one specimen sequenced in a study of CD8 T cells in Susac syndrome. With random hexamers, reverse transcription was performed on about 0.45 to 1 ug of RNA. TCRdb reprocessed the immunoSEQ multiplex PCR reads with MiXCR, giving one entry per CDR3 protein. The sample yields around 160,000 distinct CDR3 sequences, about 93% seen once. The specimen was CD4+ T cells from PBMCs. The receptors here all came from a human donor in good health.

V gene TRBV4-2 combines with J gene TRBJ2-5; no clear D gene. Germline-derived CDR1 and CDR2 are LGHNA and YNFKEQ. This CDR3 is 15 amino acids long. The germline V and J ends were trimmed by 0 bases and 4 bases, with 12 bases remaining between them. In nucleotides, the CDR3 is TGTGCCAGCAGCCAAGATCTGTGGGTCCCAGAGACCCAGTACTTC. This translates into CASSQDLWVPETQYF.

Written as DNA, the CDR3 is TGCAGCGTCAGACCCGGTTCGGACGAGCAGTACTTC. Residues: CSVRPGSDEQYF. The V and J genes are TRBV29-1 and TRBJ2-7; D gene ambiguous. In germline, CDR1 is SQVTM, CDR2 ANQGSEA. The V end lost 6 bases, the J end lost 5 bases, and 14 bases lay between the germline ends. This CDR3 has 12 residues.

The rearrangement links TRBV3-1 to TRBJ1-2; D not certain. The CDR3 covers 16 residues. The V end lost 3 bases, the J end lost 3 bases, and 17 bases lay between the germline ends. The V gene's germline CDR1 is LGHDT and CDR2 YNNKEL (reference sequence). The CDR3 loop reads CASSHLLAQADYGYTF. For the CDR3, the DNA is TGTGCCAGCAGCCACCTCCTCGCACAAGCAGACTATGGCTACACCTTC. Based on the CDR3 plus reference TRBV3-1 and TRBJ1-2, the full variable domain is DTAVSQTPKYLVTQMGNDKSIKCEQNLGHDTMYWYKQDSKKFLKIMFSYNNKELIINETVPNRFSPKSPDKAHLNLHINSLELGDSAVYFCASSHLLAQADYGYTFGSGTRLTVV.

The chain combines TRBV7-9 with TRBJ2-7; TRBD2 is a possible D gene (6 bases). The germline V gene has CDR1 SEHNR and CDR2 FQNEAQ (reference sequence). This CDR3 has 14 residues. V lost 5 bases and J 7 bases, leaving 18 bases between the germline ends. The CDR3 is CASSRPGVGSEQYF. In DNA, the CDR3 is TGTGCCAGCAGCCGGCCGGGGGTTGGGAGTGAGCAGTACTTC.

The chain carries TRBV3-1 and TRBJ1-1; possibly TRBD1 for D (5 bases). CDR1 is LGHDT and CDR2 is YNNKEL in the germline V gene (reference sequence). V was cut by 7 bases and J by 3 bases, with 15 bases left in between. The CDR3 is made up of 14 amino acids. CDR3 sequence: CASTPGRGYTEAFF. The DNA for the CDR3 is TGTGCCAGCACCCCAGGGCGTGGGTACACTGAAGCTTTCTTT.

The rearrangement joins TRBV5-1 to TRBJ2-1; the match to TRBD2 covers 7 bases. Trimming at V came to 5 bases and at J to 0 bases, leaving 8 bases not matched to a gene. CDR3 length: 16 amino acids. CDR1 and CDR2 (germline): SGHRS, YFSETQ. The DNA for the CDR3 is TGCGCCAGCAGTCGTACGGGGGGTGGCTCCTACAATGAGCAGTTCTTC. Protein product: CASSRTGGGSYNEQFF.

The rearrangement joins TRBV5-1 to TRBJ2-7; 8 bases are shared with TRBD1. The CDR3 contains 15 residues. Germline assignment: CDR1 SGHRS and CDR2 YFSETQ. The trim removed 2 bases at V and 2 bases at J, leaving 6 bases unmatched. The CDR3: CASSFLRGQAYEQYF. The CDR3 bases are TGCGCCAGCAGCTTTCTCAGGGGGCAGGCCTACGAGCAGTACTTC.

The rearrangement links TRBV12-3 or TRBV12-4 to TRBJ2-1; no reliable D call. This CDR3 contains 15 residues. The V and J ends lost 6 bases and 1 base respectively, with 13 bases between them. The CDR3 loop reads CASSPTRRSYNEQFF. The DNA for the CDR3 is TGTGCCAGCAGCCCCACCAGGCGGTCCTACAATGAGCAGTTCTTC.

The chain joins TRBV7-9 to TRBJ1-5; 9 nucleotides agree with TRBD1. J lost 5 bases, V lost 6 bases, and 2 bases had no gene match. The length of the CDR3 is 13 residues. Germline assignment: CDR1 SEHNR and CDR2 FQNEAQ (reference sequence). As DNA, the CDR3 is TGTGCCAGCAGTCGGGACAGGGATCAGCCCCAGCATTTT. It translates to CASSRDRDQPQHF. Together with reference TRBV7-9 and TRBJ1-5, the CDR3 gives the full variable domain: DTGVSQNPRHKITKRGQNVTFRCDPISEHNRLYWYRQTLGQGPEFLTYFQNEAQLEKSRLLSDRFSAERPKGSFSTLEIQRTEQGDSAMYLCASSRDRDQPQHFGDGTRLSIL.

The rearrangement uses TRBV6-5 and TRBJ2-7; D is possibly TRBD2 (5 bases). V lost 2 bases and J lost 0, with 17 bases in between. CDR1 is MNHEY, CDR2 SVGAGI, per germline. The CDR3 extends over 17 amino acids. CDR3 sequence reads: CASSYNLEGESSYEQYF. The CDR3 bases are TGTGCCAGCAGTTACAATCTTGAGGGAGAAAGCTCCTACGAGCAGTACTTC.

This clonotype was found once. This chain joins TRBV20-1 and TRBJ2-2; D is possibly TRBD2 (6 bases). The germline V and J ends were trimmed by 1 base and 0 bases, with 9 bases remaining between them. The CDR3 spans 15 residues. From germline, CDR1 is DFQATT and CDR2 SNEGSKA (reference sequence). The CDR3 protein is CSARGAGTNTGELFF. DNA for the CDR3: TGCAGTGCTAGAGGGGCGGGGACGAACACCGGGGAGCTGTTTTTT.